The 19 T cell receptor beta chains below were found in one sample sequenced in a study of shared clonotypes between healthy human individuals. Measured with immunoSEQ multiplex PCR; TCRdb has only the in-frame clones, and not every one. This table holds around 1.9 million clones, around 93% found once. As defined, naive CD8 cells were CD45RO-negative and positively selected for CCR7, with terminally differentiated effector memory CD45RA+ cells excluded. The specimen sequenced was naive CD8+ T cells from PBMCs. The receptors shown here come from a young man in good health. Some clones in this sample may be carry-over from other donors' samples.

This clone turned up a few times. CDR3 nucleotides: TGTGCCAGCACAGAAAAGTCCTCTTTACTGAACACTGAAGCTTTCTTT. Translating it yields CASTEKSSLLNTEAFF. The chain recombines TRBV5-6 with TRBJ1-1, with no clear D. This CDR3 contains 16 residues. CDR1 is SGHDT and CDR2 is YYEEEE in the germline V gene. Trimming took off 6 bases at V and 0 bases at J, with 18 bases between the two ends.

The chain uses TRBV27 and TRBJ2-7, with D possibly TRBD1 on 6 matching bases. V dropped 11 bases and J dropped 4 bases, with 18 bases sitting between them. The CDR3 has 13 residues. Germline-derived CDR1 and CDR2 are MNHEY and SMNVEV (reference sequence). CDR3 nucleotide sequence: TGTGCCGCTCGAGCAGGGGTGATGTACGAGCAGTACTTC. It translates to CAARAGVMYEQYF.

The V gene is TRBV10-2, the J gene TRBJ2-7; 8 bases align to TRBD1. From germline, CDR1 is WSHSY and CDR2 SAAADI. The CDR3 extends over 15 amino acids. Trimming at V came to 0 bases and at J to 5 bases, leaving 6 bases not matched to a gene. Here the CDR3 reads CASSESKTGVDEQYF. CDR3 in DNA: TGCGCCAGCAGTGAGTCTAAGACAGGGGTCGACGAGCAGTACTTC.

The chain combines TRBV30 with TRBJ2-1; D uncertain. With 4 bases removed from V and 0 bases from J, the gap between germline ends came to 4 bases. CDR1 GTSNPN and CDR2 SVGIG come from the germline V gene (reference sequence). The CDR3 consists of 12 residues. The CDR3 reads CAWKVSYNEQFF. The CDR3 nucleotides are TGTGCCTGGAAGGTCTCCTACAATGAGCAGTTCTTC.

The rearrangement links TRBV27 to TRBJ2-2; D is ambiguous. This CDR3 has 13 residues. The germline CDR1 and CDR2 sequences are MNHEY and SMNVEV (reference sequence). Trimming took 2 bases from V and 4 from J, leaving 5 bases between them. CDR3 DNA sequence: TGTGCCAGCAGTTTAATATTCACCGGGGAGCTGTTTTTT. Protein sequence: CASSLIFTGELFF.

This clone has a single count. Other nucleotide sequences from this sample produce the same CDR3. The CDR3 here is CASSLDRGRTEAFF. DNA for the CDR3: TGCGCCAGCAGCTTGGACAGGGGCCGGACTGAAGCTTTCTTT. This chain joins TRBV5-1 and TRBJ1-1; 7 nucleotides agree with TRBD1. V shed 0 bases and J 5 bases; nucleotides not matched to a gene: 4. This CDR3 is 14 amino acids long. Germline CDR1 reads SGHRS; CDR2 reads YFSETQ. Variable domain in full (rest from reference TRBV5-1 and TRBJ1-1): KAGVTQTPRYLIKTRGQQVTLSCSPISGHRSVSWYQQTPGQGLQFLFEYFSETQRNKGNFPGRFSGRQFSNSRSEMNVSTLELGDSALYLCASSLDRGRTEAFFGQGTRLTVV.

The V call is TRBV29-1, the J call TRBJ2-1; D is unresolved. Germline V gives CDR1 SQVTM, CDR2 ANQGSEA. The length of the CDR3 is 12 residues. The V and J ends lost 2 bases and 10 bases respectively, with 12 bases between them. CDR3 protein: CSVEKGAVEQFF. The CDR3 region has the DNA TGCAGCGTTGAAAAGGGTGCAGTAGAGCAGTTCTTC.

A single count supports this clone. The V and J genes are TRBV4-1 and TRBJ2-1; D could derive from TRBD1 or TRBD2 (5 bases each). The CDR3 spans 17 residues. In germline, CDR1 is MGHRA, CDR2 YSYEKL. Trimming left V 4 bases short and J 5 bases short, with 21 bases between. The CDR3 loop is CASSLLIETLGDNEQFF. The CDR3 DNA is TGCGCCAGCAGCCTCCTCATCGAGACCTTGGGGGACAATGAGCAGTTCTTC.

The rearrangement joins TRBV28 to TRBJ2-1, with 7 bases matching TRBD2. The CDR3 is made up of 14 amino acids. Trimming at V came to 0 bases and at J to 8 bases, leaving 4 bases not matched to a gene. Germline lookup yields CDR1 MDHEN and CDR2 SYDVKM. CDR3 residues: CASSLWASGHEQFF. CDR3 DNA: TGTGCCAGCAGTTTATGGGCTAGCGGCCATGAGCAGTTCTTC.

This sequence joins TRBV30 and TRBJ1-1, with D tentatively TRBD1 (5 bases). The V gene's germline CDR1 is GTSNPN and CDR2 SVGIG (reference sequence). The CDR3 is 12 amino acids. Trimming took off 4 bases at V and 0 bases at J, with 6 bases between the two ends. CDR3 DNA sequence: TGTGCCTGGACAGGGATGAACACTGAAGCTTTCTTT. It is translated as CAWTGMNTEAFF. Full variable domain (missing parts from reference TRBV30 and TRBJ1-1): SQTIHQWPATLVQPVGSPLSLECTVEGTSNPNLYWYRQAAGRGLQLLFYSVGIGQISSEVPQNLSASRPQDRQFILSSKKLLLSDSGFYLCAWTGMNTEAFFGQGTRLTVV.

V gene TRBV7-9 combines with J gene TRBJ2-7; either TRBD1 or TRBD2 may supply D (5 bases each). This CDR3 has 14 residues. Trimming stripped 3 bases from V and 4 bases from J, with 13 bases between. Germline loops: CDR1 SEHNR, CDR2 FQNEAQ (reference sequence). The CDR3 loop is CASSLGTRWYEQYF. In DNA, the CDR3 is TGTGCCAGCAGCTTGGGGACGAGGTGGTACGAGCAGTACTTC.

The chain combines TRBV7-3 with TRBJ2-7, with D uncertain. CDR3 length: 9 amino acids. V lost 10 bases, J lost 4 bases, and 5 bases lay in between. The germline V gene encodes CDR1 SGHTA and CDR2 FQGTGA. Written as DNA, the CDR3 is TGTGCCACCTGGTACGAGCAGTACTTC. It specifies CATWYEQYF.

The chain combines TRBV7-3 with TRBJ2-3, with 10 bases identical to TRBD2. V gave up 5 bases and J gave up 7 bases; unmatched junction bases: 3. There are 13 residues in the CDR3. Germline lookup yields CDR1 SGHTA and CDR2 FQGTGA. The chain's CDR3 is CASSRTSGNTQYF. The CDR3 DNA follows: TGTGCCAGCAGCCGTACTAGCGGGAATACGCAGTATTTT.

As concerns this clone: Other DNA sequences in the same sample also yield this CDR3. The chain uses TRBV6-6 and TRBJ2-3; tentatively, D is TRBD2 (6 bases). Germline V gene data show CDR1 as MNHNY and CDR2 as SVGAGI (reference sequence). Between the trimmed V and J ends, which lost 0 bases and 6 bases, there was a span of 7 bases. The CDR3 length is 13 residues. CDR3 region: CASSYSRGDTQYF. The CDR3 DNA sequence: TGTGCCAGCAGTTACTCCCGGGGGGATACGCAGTATTTT.

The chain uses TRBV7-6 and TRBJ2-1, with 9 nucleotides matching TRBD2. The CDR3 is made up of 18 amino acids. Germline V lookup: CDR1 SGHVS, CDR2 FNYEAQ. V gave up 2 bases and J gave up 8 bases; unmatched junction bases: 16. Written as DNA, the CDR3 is TGTGCCAGCAGCTTACGAAGGGGCGGACTAGCGCTTGTCGATGAGCAGTTCTTC. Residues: CASSLRRGGLALVDEQFF.

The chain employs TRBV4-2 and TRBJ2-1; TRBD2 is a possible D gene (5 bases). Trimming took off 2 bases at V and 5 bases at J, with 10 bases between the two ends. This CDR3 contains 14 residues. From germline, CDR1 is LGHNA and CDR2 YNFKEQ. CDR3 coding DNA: TGTGCCAGCAGCCAAATTGGACTTGACAATGAGCAGTTCTTC. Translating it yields CASSQIGLDNEQFF.

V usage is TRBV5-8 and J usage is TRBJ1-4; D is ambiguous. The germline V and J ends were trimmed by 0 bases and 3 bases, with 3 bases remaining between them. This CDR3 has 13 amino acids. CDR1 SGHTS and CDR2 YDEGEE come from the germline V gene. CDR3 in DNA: TGTGCCAGCAGCTTGGGAGCTAATGAAAAACTGTTTTTT. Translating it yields CASSLGANEKLFF.

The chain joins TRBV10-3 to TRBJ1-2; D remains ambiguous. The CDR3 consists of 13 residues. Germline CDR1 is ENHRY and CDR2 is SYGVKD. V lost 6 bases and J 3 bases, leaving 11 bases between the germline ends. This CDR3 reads CAIRNQDYYGYTF. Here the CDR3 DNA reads TGTGCCATCAGGAATCAGGACTACTATGGCTACACCTTC.

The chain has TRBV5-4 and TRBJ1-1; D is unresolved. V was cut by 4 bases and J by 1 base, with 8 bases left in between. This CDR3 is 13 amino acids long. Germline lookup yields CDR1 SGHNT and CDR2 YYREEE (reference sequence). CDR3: CASSRTENTEAFF. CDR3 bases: TGTGCCAGCAGCCGGACCGAGAACACTGAAGCTTTCTTT.